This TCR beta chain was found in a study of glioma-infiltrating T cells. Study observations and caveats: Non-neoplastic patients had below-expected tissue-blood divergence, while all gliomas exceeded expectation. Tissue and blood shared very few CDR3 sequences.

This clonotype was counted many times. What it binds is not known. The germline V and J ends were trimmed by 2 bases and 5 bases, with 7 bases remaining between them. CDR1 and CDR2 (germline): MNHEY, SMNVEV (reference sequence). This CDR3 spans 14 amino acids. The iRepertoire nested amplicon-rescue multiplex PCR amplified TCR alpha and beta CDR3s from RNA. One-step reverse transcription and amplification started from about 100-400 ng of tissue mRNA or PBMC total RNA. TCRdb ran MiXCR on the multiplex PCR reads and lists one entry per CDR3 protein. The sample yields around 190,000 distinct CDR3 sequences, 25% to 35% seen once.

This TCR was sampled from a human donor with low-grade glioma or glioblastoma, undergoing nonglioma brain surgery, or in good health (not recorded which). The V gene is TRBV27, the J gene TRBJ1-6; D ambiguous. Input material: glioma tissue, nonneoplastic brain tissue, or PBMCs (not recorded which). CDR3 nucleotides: TGTGCCAGCAGTTTAGTGCAAGATAATTCACCCCTCCACTTT. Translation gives CASSLVQDNSPLHF.